Presented here are 18 T cell receptor beta chains from one specimen sequenced in a study of Ad26.COV2.S vaccination and SARS-CoV-2 variants. The treatment was: roughly 20 received Ad26.COV2.S at low or high dose, single or two shots; roughly 5 received placebo; per-sample allocation not given. Sample collection was performed on day 63 after the first vaccine or placebo injection. Some clones are missing from TCRdb's copy, which holds only in-frame ones; the method was immunoSEQ multiplex PCR. Of about 450,000 clones listed, 89% are singletons. Sequencing was performed on peripheral blood, taken in a trial of Ad26.COV2.S vaccine versus placebo. These receptors all stem from a person between 18 and 65 years old who received the Ad26.COV2.S COVID-19 vaccine or a placebo.

This chain uses TRBV11-2 with TRBJ2-2, with 10 bases matching TRBD2. The germline CDR1 and CDR2 sequences are SGHAT and FQNNGV. The CDR3 extends over 15 amino acids. The J segment lost 7 bases and the V segment lost 1 base, leaving 3 bases of the junction unmatched. CDR3 in DNA: TGTGCCAGCAGCTTAGTTCTAGCGGGGGACGGGGAGCTGTTTTTT. The encoded protein is CASSLVLAGDGELFF.

This clone showed up just once. V gene TRBV12-3 or TRBV12-4 combines with J gene TRBJ2-2, with D unresolved. V gave up 5 bases and J gave up 2 bases, with 6 bases separating them. The CDR3 runs 13 residues. CDR3 sequence: CASSPLNTGELFF. The CDR3 DNA sequence: TGTGCCAGCAGTCCCCTCAACACCGGGGAGCTGTTTTTT.

This clone was found once. The chain links TRBV9 to TRBJ1-5, with D perhaps TRBD1 (6 bases). The germline gives CDR1 SGDLS, CDR2 YYNGEE. V lost 4 bases to trimming and J lost 8 bases, with 19 bases between them. The CDR3 loop spans 15 amino acids. The CDR3 sequence is CASSPGGGQGEPQHF. The CDR3 DNA follows: TGTGCCAGCAGCCCAGGTGGGGGGCAGGGAGAGCCCCAGCATTTT. The whole variable domain, remainder taken from reference TRBV9 and TRBJ1-5, is DSGVTQTPKHLITATGQRVTLRCSPRSGDLSVYWYQQSLDQGLQFLIQYYNGEERAKGNILERFSAQQFPDLHSELNLSSLELGDSALYFCASSPGGGQGEPQHFGDGTRLSIL.

V is TRBV5-4 and J is TRBJ2-3, with 9 nucleotides matching TRBD2. With V trimmed by 4 bases and J by 0 bases, 6 bases remained unmatched. CDR3 length equals 16 residues. Germline CDR1 and CDR2: SGHNT and YYREEE (reference sequence). This CDR3 reads CASSRRLAESTDTQYF. DNA for the CDR3: TGTGCCAGCAGCCGACGACTAGCGGAAAGCACAGATACGCAGTATTTT.

V and J are TRBV7-6 and TRBJ2-7; 7 bases fit TRBD1. This CDR3 spans 14 amino acids. Germline V CDR1 and CDR2: SGHVS, FNYEAQ. J was trimmed by 7 bases and V by 7 bases; bases with no gene match: 13. CDR3 in DNA: TGTGCCAGCAAAAAGACAGGGAATTTGGGGGAGCAGTACTTC. Translating gives CASKKTGNLGEQYF.

V is TRBV6-5 and J is TRBJ1-2; D might be TRBD1 (6 bases). The CDR3 contains 14 residues. V lost 3 bases to trimming and J lost 6 bases, with 14 bases between them. Germline V gene lookup returns CDR1 MNHEY and CDR2 SVGAGI. The CDR3 is CASSYDRSLNGYTF. CDR3 coding DNA: TGTGCCAGCAGTTATGACAGGAGCTTAAATGGCTACACCTTC.

This chain uses TRBV4-3 with TRBJ2-1; 9 positions match TRBD2. Germline V gene sequence: CDR1 LGHNA, CDR2 YSLEER. This CDR3 contains 20 residues. After removal of 4 bases from V and 0 bases from J, the junction contained 16 bases not matched to a gene. The CDR3 DNA reads as TGCGCCAGCAGCCTAGGACCGGGACTAGCTTTGACTAGCTCCTACAATGAGCAGTTCTTC. Residues: CASSLGPGLALTSSYNEQFF.

CDR3 bases: TGTGCCAGCAGCTTAAGGACAGTGTTCTCCTATAATTCACCCCTCCACTTT. It translates to CASSLRTVFSYNSPLHF. The chain links TRBV7-2 to TRBJ1-6; TRBD1 might be the D (6 bases). The CDR3 covers 17 residues. Per germline, CDR1 SGHTA and CDR2 FQGNSA. V dropped 2 bases and J dropped 0 bases, with 11 bases sitting between them. Together with reference TRBV7-2 and TRBJ1-6, the CDR3 gives the full variable domain: GAGVSQSPSNKVTEKGKDVELRCDPISGHTALYWYRQSLGQGLEFLIYFQGNSAPDKSGLPSDRFSAERTGGSVSTLTIQRTQQEDSAVYLCASSLRTVFSYNSPLHFGNGTRLTVT.

This chain's CDR3 is CASSLGPSGVETQYF. DNA for the CDR3: TGTGCCAGCAGCTTAGGTCCTAGCGGGGTTGAGACCCAGTACTTC. This chain joins TRBV7-2 and TRBJ2-5; 9 nucleotides match TRBD2. This CDR3 region has 15 residues. J was trimmed by 5 bases and V by 1 base; bases with no gene match: 5. CDR1 and CDR2 from the germline V gene are SGHTA and FQGNSA.

As DNA, the CDR3 is TGTGCCAGCAGCTATTTACGGAACACCGGGGAGCTGTTTTTT. Translation: CASSYLRNTGELFF. The chain uses TRBV6-6 and TRBJ2-2; D ambiguous. Per germline, CDR1 MNHNY and CDR2 SVGAGI (reference sequence). V lost 6 bases to trimming and J lost 1 base, with 9 bases between them. This CDR3 contains 14 residues.

This chain joins TRBV9 and TRBJ2-1; possibly TRBD1 or TRBD2 for D (6 bases each). The CDR3 runs to 17 residues. Germline CDR1 is SGDLS and CDR2 is YYNGEE. The germline V and J ends were trimmed by 3 bases and 4 bases, with 20 bases remaining between them. The CDR3 spells CASSAGGRQARYNEQFF. The CDR3 coding sequence is TGTGCCAGCAGCGCCGGGGGACGACAGGCAAGGTACAATGAGCAGTTCTTC.

This clone was counted many times. The chain uses TRBV4-2 and TRBJ2-2; weak D call: TRBD1 (5 bases). From germline, CDR1 is LGHNA and CDR2 YNFKEQ. CDR3 length: 16 amino acids. Trimming shortened V by 2 bases and J by 7 bases, and 17 bases separated the two germline ends. The CDR3 is CASSQRPGNFVGELFF. CDR3 in DNA: TGTGCCAGCAGCCAACGGCCAGGGAATTTCGTCGGGGAGCTGTTTTTT.

The chain employs TRBV24-1 and TRBJ2-1; D not resolved. V lost 12 bases to trimming and J lost 8 bases, with 22 bases between them. In germline, CDR1 is KGHDR, CDR2 SFDVKD. The CDR3 consists of 14 residues. The CDR3 sequence is CASSRTDRLDEQFF. Here the CDR3 DNA reads TGTGCCTCCTCACGGACCGACCGTTTGGATGAGCAGTTCTTC.

The V gene is TRBV2, the J gene TRBJ2-5; 8 bases match TRBD2. Germline trimming cut 4 bases from V and 4 bases from J; bases unmatched to any gene: 5. Germline CDR1 reads SNHLY; CDR2 reads FYNNEI. The CDR3 is made up of 14 amino acids. The CDR3 is CASSGRTSIETQYF. CDR3 nucleotide sequence: TGTGCCAGCAGTGGTAGGACTAGCATAGAGACCCAGTACTTC.

The chain combines TRBV7-9 with TRBJ2-2; the D gene is possibly TRBD2 (5 bases). This CDR3 has 13 amino acids. The V and J ends lost 7 bases and 0 bases respectively, with 6 bases between them. The germline V gene has CDR1 SEHNR and CDR2 FQNEAQ (reference sequence). CDR3 sequence reads: CASKLANTGELFF. The CDR3 region has the DNA TGTGCCAGCAAACTAGCGAACACCGGGGAGCTGTTTTTT. The entire variable domain, with the rest obtained from reference TRBV7-9 and TRBJ2-2, is as follows: DTGVSQNPRHKITKRGQNVTFRCDPISEHNRLYWYRQTLGQGPEFLTYFQNEAQLEKSRLLSDRFSAERPKGSFSTLEIQRTEQGDSAMYLCASKLANTGELFFGEGSRLTVL.

The chain couples TRBV7-2 to TRBJ1-5, with D maybe TRBD1 (6 bases). There are 18 residues in the CDR3. Germline loops: CDR1 SGHTA, CDR2 FQGNSA. V was pared by 3 bases and J by 2 bases, with 20 bases between. In nucleotides, the CDR3 is TGTGCCAGCAGCTTTTTCCCCCCCAGACAGGATGGCAATCAGCCCCAGCATTTT. It is translated as CASSFFPPRQDGNQPQHF. Drawing the rest from reference TRBV7-2 and TRBJ1-5, the complete variable domain is GAGVSQSPSNKVTEKGKDVELRCDPISGHTALYWYRQSLGQGLEFLIYFQGNSAPDKSGLPSDRFSAERTGGSVSTLTIQRTQQEDSAVYLCASSFFPPRQDGNQPQHFGDGTRLSIL.

CDR3 loop: CATRGSNQPQHF. The CDR3 bases are TGTGCCACCCGGGGGAGCAATCAGCCCCAGCATTTT. This chain uses TRBV15 with TRBJ1-5; the D gene is possibly TRBD1 (5 bases). V was cut by 8 bases and J by 1 base, with 6 bases left in between. CDR3 length: 12 amino acids. Germline values: CDR1 LNHNV, CDR2 YYDKDF (reference sequence).

As concerns this clone: The identical CDR3 is also encoded by other nucleotide sequences in the sample. The V and J genes are TRBV7-9 and TRBJ1-4; tentative D call: TRBD1 (5 bases). V was pared by 2 bases and J by 5 bases, with 6 bases between. CDR1 is SEHNR, CDR2 FQNEAQ, per germline (reference sequence). The CDR3 is 13 amino acids. CDR3 loop: CASSLQGNEKLFF. CDR3 sequence (DNA): TGTGCCAGCAGCTTACAGGGCAATGAAAAACTGTTTTTT.